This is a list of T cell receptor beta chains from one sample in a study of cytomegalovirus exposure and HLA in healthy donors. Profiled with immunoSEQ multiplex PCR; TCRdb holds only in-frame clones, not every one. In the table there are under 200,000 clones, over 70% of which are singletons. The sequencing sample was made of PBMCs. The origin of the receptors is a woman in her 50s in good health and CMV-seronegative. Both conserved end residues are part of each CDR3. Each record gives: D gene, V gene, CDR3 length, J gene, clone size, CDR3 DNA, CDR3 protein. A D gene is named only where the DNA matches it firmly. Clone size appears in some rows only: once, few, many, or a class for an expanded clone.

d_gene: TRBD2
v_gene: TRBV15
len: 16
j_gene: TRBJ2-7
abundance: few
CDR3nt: TGTGCCACCAGCAGAGCTCCGGGACTAGCGGCCTACGAGCAGTACTTC
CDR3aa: CATSRAPGLAAYEQYF

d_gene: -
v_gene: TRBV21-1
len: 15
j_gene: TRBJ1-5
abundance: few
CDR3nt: TGTGCCAGCAGCAAATTGGGCGGGGAGAATCAGCCCCAGCATTTT
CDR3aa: CASSKLGGENQPQHF

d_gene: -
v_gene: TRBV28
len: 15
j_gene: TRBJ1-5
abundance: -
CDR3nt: TGTGCCAGCGAGAGACAGGTTCATAGCAATCAGCCCCAGCATTTT
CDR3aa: CASERQVHSNQPQHF

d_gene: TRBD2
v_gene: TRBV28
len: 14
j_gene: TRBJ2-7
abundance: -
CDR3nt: TGTGCCAGCAGGACAGCGGGATGGTTTGGGGAGCAGTACTTC
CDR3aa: CASRTAGWFGEQYF

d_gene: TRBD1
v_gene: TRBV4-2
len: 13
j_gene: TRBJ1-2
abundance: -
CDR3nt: TGTGCCAGCAGCCCAGGACAGGGGCAAGGCTACACCTTC
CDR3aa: CASSPGQGQGYTF

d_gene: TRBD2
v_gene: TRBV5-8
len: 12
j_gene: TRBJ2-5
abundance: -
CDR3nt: TGTGCCAGCAGCGCGGGGGGCGAGACCCAGTACTTC
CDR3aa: CASSAGGETQYF

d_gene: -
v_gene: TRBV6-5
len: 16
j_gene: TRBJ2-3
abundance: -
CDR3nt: TGTGCCAGCAGTTACACGGGGACTGCTCGCACAGATACGCAGTATTTT
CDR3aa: CASSYTGTARTDTQYF

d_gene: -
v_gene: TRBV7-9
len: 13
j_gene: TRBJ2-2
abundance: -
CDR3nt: TGTGCCAGCAGCCAAGCCGGAGGGGGGGAGCTGTTTTTT
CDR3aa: CASSQAGGGELFF

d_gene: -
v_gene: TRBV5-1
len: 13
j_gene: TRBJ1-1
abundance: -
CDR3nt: TGCGCCAGCACCAACCCGGGTGGAGATGAAGCTTTCTTT
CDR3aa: CASTNPGGDEAFF

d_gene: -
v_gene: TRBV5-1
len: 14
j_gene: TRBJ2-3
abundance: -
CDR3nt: TGCGCCAGCGGTTCAAGCGGAAGCACAGATACGCAGTATTTT
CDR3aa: CASGSSGSTDTQYF

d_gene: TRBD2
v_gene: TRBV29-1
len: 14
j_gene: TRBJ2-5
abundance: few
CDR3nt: TGCAGCGTACTCGTGAGCGGGGCCCAAGAGACCCAGTACTTC
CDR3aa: CSVLVSGAQETQYF

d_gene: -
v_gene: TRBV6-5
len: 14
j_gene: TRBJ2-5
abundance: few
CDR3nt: TGTGCCAGCAGTTACTACCCGGGGAGGGAGACCCAGTACTTC
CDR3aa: CASSYYPGRETQYF

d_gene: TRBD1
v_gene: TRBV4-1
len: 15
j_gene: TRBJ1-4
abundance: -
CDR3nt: TGCGCCAGCAGAGACCACAGGGGGAGAGATGAAAAACTGTTTTTT
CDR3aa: CASRDHRGRDEKLFF

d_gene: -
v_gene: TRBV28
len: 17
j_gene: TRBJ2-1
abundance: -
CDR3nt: TGTGCCAGCAGTAAACTCTATGGGGCCAGCTCCTACAATGAGCAGTTCTTC
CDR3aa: CASSKLYGASSYNEQFF

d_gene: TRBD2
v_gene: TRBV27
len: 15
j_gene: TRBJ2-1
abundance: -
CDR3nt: TGTGCCAGCACCTCCGGGACTAGCGGTTACAATGAGCAGTTCTTC
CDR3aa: CASTSGTSGYNEQFF

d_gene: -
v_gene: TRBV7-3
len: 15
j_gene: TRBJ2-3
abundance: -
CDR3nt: TGTGCCAGCAGCTTAACGTTCGCGGCTCTAGATACGCAGTATTTT
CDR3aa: CASSLTFAALDTQYF

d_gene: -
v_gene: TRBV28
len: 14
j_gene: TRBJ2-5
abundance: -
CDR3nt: TGTGCCAGCAGTTCGGGACAACACCAAGAGACCCAGTACTTC
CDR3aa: CASSSGQHQETQYF

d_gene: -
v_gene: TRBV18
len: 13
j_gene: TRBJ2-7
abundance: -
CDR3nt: TGTGCCAGCTCAAACACCCCACAATACGAGCAGTACTTC
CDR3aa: CASSNTPQYEQYF

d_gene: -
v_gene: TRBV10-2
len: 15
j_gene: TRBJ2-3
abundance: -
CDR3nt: TGCGCCAGCCGAGCAGACCCGGGATTCGAGGATACGCAGTATTTT
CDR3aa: CASRADPGFEDTQYF

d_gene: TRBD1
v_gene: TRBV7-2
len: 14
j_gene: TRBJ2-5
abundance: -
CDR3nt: TGTGCCAGCACCGCGCAGGGGGCACAAGAGACCCAGTACTTC
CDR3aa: CASTAQGAQETQYF

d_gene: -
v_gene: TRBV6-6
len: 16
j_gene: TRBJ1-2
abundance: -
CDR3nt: TGTGCCAGCAGTAAATCGCCGGAGAACAGGGCCGGTGGCTACACCTTC
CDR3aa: CASSKSPENRAGGYTF

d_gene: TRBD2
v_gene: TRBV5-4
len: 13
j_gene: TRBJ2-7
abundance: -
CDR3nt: TGTGCCAGCAGCTTAGCGGGGGGAAGCGAGCAGTACTTC
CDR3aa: CASSLAGGSEQYF

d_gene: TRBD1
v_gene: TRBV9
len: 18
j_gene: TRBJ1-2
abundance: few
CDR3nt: TGTGCCAGCAGCGTCCTTAAGCGACAGGGTACCCGGAACTATGGCTACACCTTC
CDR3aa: CASSVLKRQGTRNYGYTF

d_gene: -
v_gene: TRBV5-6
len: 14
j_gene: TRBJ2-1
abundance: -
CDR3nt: TGTGCCAGCAGCTTAACGCCCTATCCTATTGAGCAGTTCTTC
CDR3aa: CASSLTPYPIEQFF

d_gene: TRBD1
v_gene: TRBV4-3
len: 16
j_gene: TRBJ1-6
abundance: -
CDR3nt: TGCGCCAGCAGCCCGCGACCCTCAGACAGGGATTCACCCCTCCACTTT
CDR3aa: CASSPRPSDRDSPLHF

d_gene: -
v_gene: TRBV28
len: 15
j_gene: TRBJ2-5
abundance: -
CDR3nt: TGTGCCAGCAGTAACTACGGGGTGCCCCAAGAGACCCAGTACTTC
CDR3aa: CASSNYGVPQETQYF

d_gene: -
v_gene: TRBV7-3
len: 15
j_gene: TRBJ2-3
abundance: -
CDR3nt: TGTGCCAGCAGCACTGGACTAATCGCGGGAGATACGCAGTATTTT
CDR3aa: CASSTGLIAGDTQYF

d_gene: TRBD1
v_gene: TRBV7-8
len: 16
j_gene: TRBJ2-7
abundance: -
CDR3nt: TGTGCCAGCAGCTTTTGGGGACAGGGGATCTCCTACGAGCAGTACTTC
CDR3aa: CASSFWGQGISYEQYF

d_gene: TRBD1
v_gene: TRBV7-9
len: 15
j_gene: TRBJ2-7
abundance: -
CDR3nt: TGTTCCAGCAGCTTAGGACAGGGGGTAGACTACGAGCAGTACTTC
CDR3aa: CSSSLGQGVDYEQYF

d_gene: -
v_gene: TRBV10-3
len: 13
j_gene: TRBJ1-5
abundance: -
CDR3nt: TGTGCCATACGGGGGGGTGGCAATCAGCCCCAGCATTTT
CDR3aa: CAIRGGGNQPQHF

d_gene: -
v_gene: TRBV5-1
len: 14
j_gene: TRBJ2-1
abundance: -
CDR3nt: TGCGCCAGCAGCCCGGGACTCTCATACAATGAGCAGTTCTTC
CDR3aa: CASSPGLSYNEQFF

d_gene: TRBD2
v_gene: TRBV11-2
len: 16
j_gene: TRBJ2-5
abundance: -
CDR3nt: TGTGCCAGCAGCTTAGTGTCCAGCGGGGGCTCAGAGACCCAGTACTTC
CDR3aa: CASSLVSSGGSETQYF

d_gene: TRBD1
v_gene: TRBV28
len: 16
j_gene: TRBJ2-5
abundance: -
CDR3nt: TGTGCCAGCAGTTGGAGGACAGGGGTTGGGGAAGAGACCCAGTACTTC
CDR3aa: CASSWRTGVGEETQYF

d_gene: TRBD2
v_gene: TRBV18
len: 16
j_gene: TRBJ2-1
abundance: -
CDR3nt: TGTGCCAGCCTTTTGGGACTAGCGGGGGCTCGGGATGAGCAGTTCTTC
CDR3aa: CASLLGLAGARDEQFF

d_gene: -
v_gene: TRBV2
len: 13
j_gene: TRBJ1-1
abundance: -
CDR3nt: TGTGCCAGCAGTGGACAGACGAACACTGAAGCTTTCTTT
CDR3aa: CASSGQTNTEAFF

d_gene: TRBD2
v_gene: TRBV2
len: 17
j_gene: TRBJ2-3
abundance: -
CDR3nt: TGTGCCAGCAGTGGGGGAACTAGCGGGGGGAGCACAGATACGCAGTATTTT
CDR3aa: CASSGGTSGGSTDTQYF

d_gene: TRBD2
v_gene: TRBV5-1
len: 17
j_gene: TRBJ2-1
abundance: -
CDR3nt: TGCGCCAGCAGCGCTCCTCACGGGACTAGTGACTACAATGAGCAGTTCTTC
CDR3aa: CASSAPHGTSDYNEQFF

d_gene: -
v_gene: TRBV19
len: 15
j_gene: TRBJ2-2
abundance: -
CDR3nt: TGTGCCAGTAGTATGAGAGGTCACGGCACCGGGGAGCTGTTTTTT
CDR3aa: CASSMRGHGTGELFF

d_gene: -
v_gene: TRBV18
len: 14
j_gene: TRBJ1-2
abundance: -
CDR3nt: TGTGCCAGCTCACTTGGGGCAGAGAGCTATGGCTACACCTTC
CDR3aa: CASSLGAESYGYTF

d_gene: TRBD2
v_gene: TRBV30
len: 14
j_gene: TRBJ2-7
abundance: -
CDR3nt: TGTGCCTGGAGTGTACAAGCGGGAACCAGCGAGCAGTACTTC
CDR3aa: CAWSVQAGTSEQYF

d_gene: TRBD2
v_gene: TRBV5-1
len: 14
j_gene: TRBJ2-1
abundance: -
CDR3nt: TGCGCCAGCAGCCCCAAGGGACTAGTAAATGAGCAGTTCTTC
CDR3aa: CASSPKGLVNEQFF

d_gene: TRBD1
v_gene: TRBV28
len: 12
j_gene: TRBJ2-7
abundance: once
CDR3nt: TGTGCCAGCAGGGGGGACAGCTACGAGCAGTACTTC
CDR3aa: CASRGDSYEQYF

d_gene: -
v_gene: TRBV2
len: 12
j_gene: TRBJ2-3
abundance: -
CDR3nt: TGTGCCAGCAGGGGAAGCGGGGATACGCAGTATTTT
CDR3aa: CASRGSGDTQYF

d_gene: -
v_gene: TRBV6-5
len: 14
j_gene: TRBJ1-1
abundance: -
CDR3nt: TGTGCCAGCAGTTACGGGGCATGGGACACTGAAGCTTTCTTT
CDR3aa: CASSYGAWDTEAFF

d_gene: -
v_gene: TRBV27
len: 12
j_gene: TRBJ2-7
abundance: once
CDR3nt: TGTGCCAGCCGGGGGAGCCCCTACGAGCAGTACTTC
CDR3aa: CASRGSPYEQYF

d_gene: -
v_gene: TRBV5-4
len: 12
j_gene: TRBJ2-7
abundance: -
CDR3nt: TGTGCCAGCAGCTTGGATCAGGGGTTGGAGTACTTC
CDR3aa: CASSLDQGLEYF

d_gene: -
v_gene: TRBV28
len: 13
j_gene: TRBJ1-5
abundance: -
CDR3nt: TGTGCCAGCATCGGGGGGGCACGACAGCCCCAGCATTTT
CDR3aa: CASIGGARQPQHF

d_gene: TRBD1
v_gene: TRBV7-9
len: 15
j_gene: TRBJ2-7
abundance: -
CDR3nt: TGTGCCAGCAGCCTCAAAACACCACAGGGGTACGAGCAGTACTTC
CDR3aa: CASSLKTPQGYEQYF

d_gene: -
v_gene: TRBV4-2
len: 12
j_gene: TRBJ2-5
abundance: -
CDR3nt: TGTGCCAGCAGCCAGAGAGGAGAGACCCAGTACTTC
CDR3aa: CASSQRGETQYF

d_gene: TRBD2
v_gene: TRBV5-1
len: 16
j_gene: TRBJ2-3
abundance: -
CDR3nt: TGCGCCAGCAGCTTGGCCCCCAGCGGGGGCACAGATACGCAGTATTTT
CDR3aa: CASSLAPSGGTDTQYF

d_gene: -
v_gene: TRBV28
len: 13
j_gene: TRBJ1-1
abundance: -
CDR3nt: TGTGCCAGCAGTTTCGACAGGAACACTGAAGCTTTCTTT
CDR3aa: CASSFDRNTEAFF

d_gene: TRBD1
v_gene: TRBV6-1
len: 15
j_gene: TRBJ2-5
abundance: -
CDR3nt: TGTGCCAGCAGAATGGTTGGGACAGACCAAGAGACCCAGTACTTC
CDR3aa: CASRMVGTDQETQYF

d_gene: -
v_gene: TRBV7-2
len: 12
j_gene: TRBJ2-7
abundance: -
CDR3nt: TGTGCCAGCAGCTACGCCGGCTACGAGCAGTACTTC
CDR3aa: CASSYAGYEQYF